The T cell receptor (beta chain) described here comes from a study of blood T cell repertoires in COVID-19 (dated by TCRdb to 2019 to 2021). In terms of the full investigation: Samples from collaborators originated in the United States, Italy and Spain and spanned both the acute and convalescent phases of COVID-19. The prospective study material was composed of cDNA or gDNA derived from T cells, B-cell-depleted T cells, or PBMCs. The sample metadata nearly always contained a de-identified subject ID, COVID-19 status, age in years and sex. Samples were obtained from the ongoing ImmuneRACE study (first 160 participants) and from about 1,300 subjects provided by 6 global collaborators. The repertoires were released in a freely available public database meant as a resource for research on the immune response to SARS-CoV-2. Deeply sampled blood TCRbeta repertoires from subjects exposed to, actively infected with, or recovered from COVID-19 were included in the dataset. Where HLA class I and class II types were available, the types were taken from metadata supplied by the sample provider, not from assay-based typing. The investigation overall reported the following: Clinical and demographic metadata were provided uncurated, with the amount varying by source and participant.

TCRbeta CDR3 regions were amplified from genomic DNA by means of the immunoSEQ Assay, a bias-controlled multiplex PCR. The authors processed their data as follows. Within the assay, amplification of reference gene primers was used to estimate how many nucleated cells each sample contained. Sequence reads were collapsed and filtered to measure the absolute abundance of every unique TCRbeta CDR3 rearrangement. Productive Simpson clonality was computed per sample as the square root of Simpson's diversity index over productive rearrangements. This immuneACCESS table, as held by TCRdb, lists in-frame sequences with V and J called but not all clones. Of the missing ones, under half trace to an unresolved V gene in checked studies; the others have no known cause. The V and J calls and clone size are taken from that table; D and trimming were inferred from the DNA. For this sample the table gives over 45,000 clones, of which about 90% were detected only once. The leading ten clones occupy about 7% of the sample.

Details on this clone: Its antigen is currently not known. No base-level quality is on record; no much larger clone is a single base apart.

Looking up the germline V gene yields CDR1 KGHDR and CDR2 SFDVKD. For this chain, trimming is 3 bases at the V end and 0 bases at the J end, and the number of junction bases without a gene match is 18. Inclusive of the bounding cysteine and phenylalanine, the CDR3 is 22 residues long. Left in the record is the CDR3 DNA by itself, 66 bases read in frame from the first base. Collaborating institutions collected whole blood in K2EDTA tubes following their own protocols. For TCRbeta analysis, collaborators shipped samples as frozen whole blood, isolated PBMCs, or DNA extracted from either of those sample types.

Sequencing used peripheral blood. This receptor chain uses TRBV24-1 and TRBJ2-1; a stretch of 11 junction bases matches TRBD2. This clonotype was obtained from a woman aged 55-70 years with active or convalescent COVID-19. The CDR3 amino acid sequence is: CATSDPPSGGITRTSSYNEQFF. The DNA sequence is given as TGTGCCACCAGTGATCCCCCTAGCGGGGGGATAACTAGAACTTCCTCCTACAATGAGCAGTTCTTC.